These 20 T cell receptor beta chains were sequenced from one sample in a study of CD8 T cells in ankylosing spondylitis. Findings of the study overall: What appeared characteristic of ankylosing spondylitis blood was a TCR beta motif of fewer than ten highly homologous variants.

Their antigens are not known. TCRdb re-called the 5' RACE reads with MiXCR, one entry per CDR3 protein. Counted here are about 540,000 distinct CDR3 sequences, roughly 12% occurring once; the ten biggest clones make up about 6.5%. Specimen: blood, either unsorted or a sorted T cell fraction (not recorded which). The receptor source for this set is a male donor with ankylosing spondylitis.

The J gene is TRBJ2-1, the V gene TRBV25-1; D perhaps matches TRBD2 (6 bases). The length of the CDR3 is 18 residues. Germline V CDR1 and CDR2: MGHDK, SYGVNS. V lost 4 bases to trimming and J lost 1 base, with 20 bases between them. CDR3 coding DNA: TGTGCCAGCAGTGGATACGGAGGGGTTGGAGGGTCCTACAATGAGCAGTTCTTC. Protein sequence: CASSGYGGVGGSYNEQFF.

V is TRBV5-1 and J is TRBJ2-7; 7 nucleotides match TRBD2. CDR1 is SGHRS and CDR2 is YFSETQ in the germline V gene. This CDR3 is 15 amino acids long. Unmatched junction bases numbered 13, after V lost 4 bases and J lost 6 bases. This CDR3 reads CASSPSGARSGEQYV. DNA of the CDR3: TGCGCCAGCAGCCCGAGCGGGGCCCGCTCCGGCGAGCAGTACGTC.

The sample holds a few counts of this clonotype. The rearrangement uses TRBV4-2 and TRBJ2-1; 7 bases align to TRBD2. J gave up 2 bases and V 0 bases, and 4 bases lay outside the gene matches. The V gene's germline CDR1 is LGHNA and CDR2 YNFKEQ. This CDR3 contains 16 residues. CDR3: CASSQDGGSPYNEQFF. The CDR3 DNA sequence: TGTGCCAGCAGCCAAGATGGCGGGAGCCCCTACAATGAGCAGTTCTTC.

The gene calls are TRBV11-3 and TRBJ2-7; TRBD2 agrees at 9 bases. This CDR3 spans 16 amino acids. Unmatched junction bases numbered 8, after V lost 4 bases and J lost 1 base. Germline CDR1 is SGHNT and CDR2 is YENEEA. Here the CDR3 reads CASSSSSGKGSYEQYV. CDR3 nucleotide sequence: TGTGCCAGCAGCTCTTCTAGCGGGAAGGGATCCTACGAGCAGTACGTC.

This clonotype has a handful of counts. The chain couples TRBV7-9 to TRBJ2-3; D tentatively reads TRBD1 or TRBD2 (5 bases each). Germline CDR1 reads SEHNR; CDR2 reads FQNEAQ (reference sequence). Trimming took 5 bases from V and 2 from J, leaving 14 bases between them. The CDR3 loop spans 15 amino acids. The CDR3 loop is CASSESWGYTDTQYF. CDR3 nucleotides: TGTGCCAGCAGCGAATCATGGGGGTACACAGATACGCAGTATTTT.

This clonotype was counted many times. This CDR3 is CARGQGATNTGELFF. CDR3 nucleotide sequence: TGTGCCAGAGGACAGGGGGCCACGAACACCGGGGAGCTGTTTTTT. The genes are TRBV7-9 and TRBJ2-2; 11 bases align to TRBD1. This CDR3 contains 15 residues. Germline V gene data show CDR1 as SEHNR and CDR2 as FQNEAQ (reference sequence). The V gene end was trimmed by 9 bases and the J gene end by 0 bases; junction bases not matched to a gene: 3. The full variable domain, rest sourced from reference TRBV7-9 and TRBJ2-2, is DTGVSQNPRHKITKRGQNVTFRCDPISEHNRLYWYRQTLGQGPEFLTYFQNEAQLEKSRLLSDRFSAERPKGSFSTLEIQRTEQGDSAMYLCARGQGATNTGELFFGEGSRLTVL.

The table lists this clonotype with many counts. The chain carries TRBV29-1 and TRBJ2-1, with 10 bases identical to TRBD1. V dropped 3 bases and J dropped 4; count of bases not matched to a gene: 6. In germline, CDR1 is SQVTM, CDR2 ANQGSEA. The CDR3 totals 15 residues. The CDR3 coding sequence is TGCAGCGTTGACCGTGGGACAGGGGAATACAATGAGCAGTTCTTC. It encodes CSVDRGTGEYNEQFF.

This clonotype was seen more than once but under ten times. The chain combines TRBV3-1 with TRBJ2-5, with D perhaps TRBD2 (6 bases). The germline V and J ends were trimmed by 4 bases and 2 bases, with 11 bases remaining between them. This CDR3 has 14 residues. Per germline, CDR1 LGHDT and CDR2 YNNKEL (reference sequence). The CDR3 bases are TGTGCCAGCAGCCTCCACGGGGGTCAAGAGACCCAGTACTTC. As protein: CASSLHGGQETQYF.

The chain is built from TRBV29-1 and TRBJ1-4; 9 bases match TRBD1. The germline gives CDR1 SQVTM, CDR2 ANQGSEA. V dropped 5 bases and J dropped 8; count of bases not matched to a gene: 9. This CDR3 region has 14 residues. The CDR3 nucleotides read TGCAGCGTTTCCACAGGGGGCGCGCAAGAAAAACTGTTTTTT. This translates into CSVSTGGAQEKLFF.

The chain joins TRBV11-2 to TRBJ2-4; a possible D gene is TRBD2 (5 bases). The CDR3 spans 14 residues. With 4 bases removed from V and 6 bases from J, the gap between germline ends came to 13 bases. Per the germline V gene, CDR1 is SGHAT and CDR2 is FQNNGV. In DNA, the CDR3 is TGTGCCAGCAGCTCCAGGACTCAGACAAACATTCAGTACTTC. This encodes CASSSRTQTNIQYF.

This clonotype was seen a handful of times. The genes are TRBV13 and TRBJ2-5; 13 bases line up with TRBD2. There are 16 residues in the CDR3. V shed 0 bases and J 5 bases; nucleotides not matched to a gene: 3. Germline values: CDR1 PRHDT, CDR2 FYEKMQ (reference sequence). CDR3 sequence (DNA): TGTGCCAGCAGCTTAGGAGGGACTAGCGGGACGGAGACCCAGTACTTC. Translation gives CASSLGGTSGTETQYF.

The chain couples TRBV5-1 to TRBJ1-2, with D possibly TRBD1 on 6 matching bases. Looked up from germline, CDR1 is SGHRS and CDR2 is YFSETQ. Trimming shortened V by 3 bases and J by 8 bases, and 20 bases separated the two germline ends. The CDR3 totals 15 residues. CDR3 DNA: TGCGCCAGCAGCTCGACGGGACAAACCCTCTCGGGCTACACCTTC. It codes for CASSSTGQTLSGYTF.

The chain combines TRBV7-7 with TRBJ2-2; 10 bases match TRBD1. The V segment lost 5 bases and the J segment 3 bases; nucleotides outside the gene matches: 6. This CDR3 is 16 amino acids long. The germline gives CDR1 SSHAT, CDR2 FNYEAQ (reference sequence). The CDR3 region is CASSRIGTGDTGELFF. The CDR3 nucleotides read TGTGCCAGCAGCCGCATTGGGACAGGGGACACCGGGGAGCTGTTTTTT.

The chain is built from TRBV3-1 and TRBJ2-1; 11 nucleotides agree with TRBD2. V was pared by 4 bases and J by 7 bases, with 6 bases of the junction left unmatched. The germline gives CDR1 LGHDT, CDR2 YNNKEL (reference sequence). The CDR3 runs 15 residues. The CDR3 DNA sequence: TGTGCCAGCAGCCCCTTTCCTAGCGGGAGGAATGAGCAGTTCTTC. Its protein product is CASSPFPSGRNEQFF.

This clonotype was counted between two and nine times. The rearrangement joins TRBV29-1 to TRBJ2-5, with D uncertain. V lost 7 bases to trimming and J lost 5 bases, with 17 bases between them. Germline CDR1 reads SQVTM; CDR2 reads ANQGSEA. This CDR3 has 13 residues. The CDR3 loop is CSARKIMSETQYF. As DNA, the CDR3 is TGCAGCGCCCGGAAGATTATGTCGGAGACCCAGTACTTC.

This clonotype appeared a single time. The junction and the germline gene differ at one end; a read error may be behind it. The genes are TRBV11-2 and TRBJ2-7, with D maybe TRBD1 (5 bases). The CDR3 length is 14 residues. Germline V CDR1 and CDR2: SGHAT, FQNNGV. CDR3 sequence: CASHLGQGSSEQYF. CDR3 bases: TGTGCCAGCCACTTGGGGCAGGGATCCTCCGAGCAGTACTTC.

There are a few counts of this clonotype. The genes are TRBV3-1 and TRBJ2-7; 7 bases map to TRBD2. The CDR3 loop spans 15 amino acids. The ends lost 4 bases at V and 3 bases at J; junction bases unmatched: 9. Germline CDR1 reads LGHDT; CDR2 reads YNNKEL (reference sequence). CDR3 sequence reads: CASSPGTLAVYEQYF. The CDR3 DNA reads as TGTGCCAGCAGCCCCGGTACTCTAGCGGTCTACGAGCAGTACTTC.

The sample holds a few counts of this clonotype. The chain has TRBV7-9 and TRBJ2-7, with a tentative D call TRBD1 (6 bases). Germline assignment: CDR1 SEHNR and CDR2 FQNEAQ (reference sequence). The V and J ends lost 5 bases and 3 bases respectively, with 8 bases between them. This CDR3 is 12 amino acids long. The CDR3: CASSRTDYEQYV. CDR3 DNA sequence: TGTGCCAGCAGCCGGACAGACTACGAGCAGTACGTC.

The chain recombines TRBV27 with TRBJ1-5; 8 nucleotides line up with TRBD1. Trimming removed 8 bases from V and 9 bases from J; junction bases left unmatched: 9. Germline CDR1 MNHEY, CDR2 SMNVEV (reference sequence). The CDR3 consists of 13 residues. The CDR3 bases are TGTGCCAGCGGGACAGGCCCCCGAGGGCCCCAGCATTTT. It translates to CASGTGPRGPQHF.

There are a few counts of this clonotype. The chain links TRBV7-9 to TRBJ1-3; D is possibly TRBD1 (5 bases). V lost 1 base and J 5 bases, leaving 9 bases between the germline ends. Germline V lookup: CDR1 SEHNR, CDR2 FQNEAQ (reference sequence). The length of the CDR3 is 14 residues. The CDR3 reads CASSLEGSRNTIYF. Written as DNA, the CDR3 is TGTGCCAGCAGCTTAGAGGGGAGTAGAAACACCATATATTTT.